A selection of T cell receptor beta chains follows, all from one sample in a study of shared clonotypes between healthy human individuals. Sequencing was performed with immunoSEQ multiplex PCR; in TCRdb, only in-frame clones are kept and a portion is missing. Here the sample spans some 2 million clones, approximately 95% being singletons. Sequencing was performed on naive CD8+ T cells sorted from blood. The receptors were gathered from a man aged 18 to 35 in good health. The CDR3 runs from the conserved cysteine through the conserved F or W. A D gene is named only where the DNA matches it firmly. Clone size, where shown, is once, few, many, or a class for clones that have expanded.

NA TRBJ2-1 TRBV7-9 NA TGTGCCAGCAGCTTACGGGGGGACACCTCCTACAATGAGCAGTTCTTC CASSLRGDTSYNEQFF
NA TRBJ2-7 TRBV2 NA TGTGCCAGCAGTGGTCTCTCCTACGAGCAGTACTTC CASSGLSYEQYF
once TRBJ2-7 TRBV5-4 TRBD1 TGTGCCAGCAGCCCACCGGACAGGGCCTACGAGCAGTACTTC CASSPPDRAYEQYF
NA TRBJ2-5 TRBV5-1 TRBD2 TGCGCCAGCAGCTTGCCCCCGACTAGCGAGAACCAAGAGACCCAGTACTTC CASSLPPTSENQETQYF
NA TRBJ2-5 TRBV27 NA TGTGCCAGCAGTTTGGACGGACAAGAGACCCAGTACTTC CASSLDGQETQYF
NA TRBJ2-7 TRBV10-2 NA TGCGCCAGCAGACCCCCCGGGGCGGCAGGGGGGGGAAGCTCCTACGAGCAGTACTTC CASRPPGAAGGGSSYEQYF
NA TRBJ2-7 TRBV27 NA TGTGCCAGCAGTTTTTCCGGGGGACCCTACGAGCAGTACTTC CASSFSGGPYEQYF
NA TRBJ2-1 TRBV19 TRBD2 TGTGCCAGTAGTATGTTTAGCGGGGAGAGCTCCTACAATGAGCAGTTCTTC CASSMFSGESSYNEQFF
NA TRBJ2-3 TRBV13 TRBD1 TGTGCCAGCAGCTTAGACAGGGGGCTAGATACGCAGTATTTT CASSLDRGLDTQYF
NA TRBJ1-4 TRBV11-2 TRBD1 TGTGCCAGCAGCCCGGGACAGGGGGGAACTAATGAAAAACTGTTTTTT CASSPGQGGTNEKLFF
NA TRBJ2-6 TRBV5-6 NA TGTGCCAGCAGCTTGGCGCTGGCCGGGGCCAACGTCCTGACTTTC CASSLALAGANVLTF
NA TRBJ2-2 TRBV29-1 NA TGCAGCGTGAGACTAGACCTGAACACCGGGGAGCTGTTTTTT CSVRLDLNTGELFF
NA TRBJ2-1 TRBV6-5 TRBD1 TGTGCCAGCAGTTACTACACAGGGGGCAACAATGAGCAGTTCTTC CASSYYTGGNNEQFF
NA TRBJ1-6 TRBV5-6 TRBD1 TGTGCCAGCAGCTTATATTATCGACAGGGTGATAATTCACCCCTCCACTTT CASSLYYRQGDNSPLHF
few TRBJ2-7 TRBV19 NA TGTGCCAGTAGTCCAGGGACGTTTCCTTACGAGCAGTACTTC CASSPGTFPYEQYF
NA TRBJ2-3 TRBV13 NA TGTGCCAGCAGCTTACAGGATACGCAGTATTTT CASSLQDTQYF
NA TRBJ1-1 TRBV28 TRBD1 TGTGCCAGCAGTCCCACAGGGGGCCTTTTTGGGAACACTGAAGCTTTCTTT CASSPTGGLFGNTEAFF
NA TRBJ1-1 TRBV6-5 NA TGTGCCAGCAGTTACTCTCGAGTGGATACTGAAGCTTTCTTT CASSYSRVDTEAFF
NA TRBJ2-2 TRBV7-3 NA TGTGCCAGCAGCCCGCCCCCGGCGGAGGGGGGCACCGGGGAGCTGTTTTTT CASSPPPAEGGTGELFF
NA TRBJ2-7 TRBV6-5 NA TGTGCCAGCAGTTACGACAGAGGCTACGAGCAGTACTTC CASSYDRGYEQYF
NA TRBJ1-1 TRBV5-8 TRBD1 TGTGCCAGCAGCTTGCCGACAGGGGCGGTGGGGGGCACTGAAGCTTTCTTT CASSLPTGAVGGTEAFF
NA TRBJ2-1 TRBV11-1 NA TGTGCCAGCAGCCTCGCAGGGTCCTACAATGAGCAGTTCTTC CASSLAGSYNEQFF
once TRBJ2-7 TRBV7-7 NA TGTGCTAGCAGCCCCGGGGCAGGGGTGTACGAGCAGTACTTC CASSPGAGVYEQYF
NA TRBJ2-2 TRBV6-5 NA TGTGCCAGCAGTTATTTAGCTAGCCTCACCGGGGAGCTGTTTTTT CASSYLASLTGELFF
NA TRBJ1-2 TRBV10-3 TRBD1 TGTGCCATCAGTCCTTTTCCTTGGGACAGGGATGGGGGCTACACCTTC CAISPFPWDRDGGYTF
once TRBJ2-7 TRBV9 NA TGTGCCAGCAGCGTAGGACAGACCTCCTACGAGCAGTACTTC CASSVGQTSYEQYF
NA TRBJ1-3 TRBV10-3 NA TGTGCCATCAGAGACGGCTCTGGAAACACCATATATTTT CAIRDGSGNTIYF
NA TRBJ1-6 TRBV7-9 NA TGTGCCAGCAGCTTCAACCATAATTCACCCCTCCACTTT CASSFNHNSPLHF
NA TRBJ2-3 TRBV28 NA TGTGCCAGCAGTTTCGGTATTACGGATACGCAGTATTTT CASSFGITDTQYF
NA TRBJ2-3 TRBV6-1 NA TGTGCCAGCAGCCAAAATACGCAGTATTTT CASSQNTQYF
NA TRBJ1-1 TRBV10-2 NA TGCGCCAGCAGTGTCCTGGTGGGGACTGAAGCTTTCTTT CASSVLVGTEAFF
once TRBJ2-1 TRBV2 NA TGTGCCAGCAGTGAAGGGGGCTCGTACAATGAGCAGTTCTTC CASSEGGSYNEQFF
NA TRBJ1-2 TRBV9 NA TGTGCCAGCAGCGTAGGTCCCTATGGCTACACCTTC CASSVGPYGYTF